The clone carrying this T cell receptor (beta chain) occurred a few times. The antigen is undetermined. TCRdb independently ran MiXCR on the 5' RACE reads; one entry per CDR3 protein. This sample has about 400,000 distinct CDR3 sequences, with about a sixth found just once. These data belong to a study of T-cell memory formation after mild COVID-19. Study-level findings and limits: CD4/CD8 balance characterized clones contracting day 15 to 85, and CD4+ skew characterized later expanders. That cross-reactive memory joined was suggested by some responding clones appearing in pre-infection memory.

V lost 6 bases, J lost 10 bases, and 16 bases lay in between. The CDR3 extends over 13 amino acids. V is TRBV12-3 or TRBV12-4 and J is TRBJ1-3, with D possibly matching TRBD1 (6 bases). The sequence derives from a man aged 18 to 29 who had mild COVID-19 (a few samples of this study predate the infection). Cell type and time point are not known. The sequenced sample was PBMCs or a T cell subset sorted from them (not recorded which). This CDR3 reads CASSPGEQGTIYF. The CDR3 region has the DNA TGTGCCAGCAGCCCGGGGGAGCAGGGGACCATATATTTT.